The 22 T cell receptor beta chains presented below share a single source sample, sequenced in a study of OX40 agonist ivuxolimab in advanced cancers. The assay was immunoSEQ multiplex PCR, and TCRdb's table has in-frame clones only and misses some. The table includes approximately 35,000 clones, about 80% detected once. The source material was CD4+ or CD8+ T cells sorted from blood, sampled in a trial of the OX40 agonist ivuxolimab. These receptors were obtained from an adult with an advanced solid tumor such as melanoma, head and neck, liver or kidney cancer.

This chain connects TRBV28 to TRBJ2-4, with D possibly matching TRBD1 (5 bases). Germline CDR1 MDHEN, CDR2 SYDVKM. Trimming removed 6 bases at V and 3 bases at J, with 15 bases between. This CDR3 region has 15 residues. Here the CDR3 DNA reads TGTGCCAGCAGACCACTGGACATTAGCAAAAACATTCAGTACTTC. It is translated as CASRPLDISKNIQYF.

The rearrangement uses TRBV6-1 and TRBJ2-5, with TRBD1 identical over 10 bases. J was trimmed by 5 bases and V by 1 base; bases with no gene match: 7. CDR1 and CDR2 from the germline V gene are MNHNS and SASEGT. CDR3 length: 16 amino acids. The CDR3: CASSEEDRGGVETQYF. The CDR3, as DNA: TGTGCCAGCAGTGAAGAGGACAGGGGGGGAGTGGAGACCCAGTACTTC.

CDR3 loop: CASSPTQGVDEQYF. In DNA, the CDR3 is TGCGCCAGCAGCCCCACACAGGGGGTCGACGAGCAGTACTTC. V gene TRBV4-1 combines with J gene TRBJ2-7, with 8 bases fitting TRBD1. Germline-derived CDR1 and CDR2 are MGHRA and YSYEKL. With V trimmed by 4 bases and J by 5 bases, 7 bases remained unmatched. This CDR3 has 14 residues.

The chain combines TRBV5-1 with TRBJ2-5; TRBD2 matches at 14 bases. This CDR3 is 17 amino acids long. Germline V lookup: CDR1 SGHRS, CDR2 YFSETQ. Trimming at V came to 3 bases and at J to 5 bases, leaving 9 bases not matched to a gene. The CDR3 DNA sequence: TGCGCCAGCAGCTCCCCGACTAGCGGGGGGGCCGGTGAGACCCAGTACTTC. The encoded protein is CASSSPTSGGAGETQYF.

The V and J genes are TRBV7-6 and TRBJ2-7, with D uncertain. Trimming took off 5 bases at V and 1 base at J, with 9 bases between the two ends. There are 13 residues in the CDR3. Per the germline V gene, CDR1 is SGHVS and CDR2 is FNYEAQ. The CDR3 DNA reads as TGTGCCAGCAGCCCGGTCGGATCCTACGAGCAGTACTTC. It encodes CASSPVGSYEQYF.

This clone was counted between two and nine times. The chain uses TRBV28 and TRBJ2-3; 9 bases are a match to TRBD2. The germline CDR1 and CDR2 sequences are MDHEN and SYDVKM. V dropped 2 bases and J dropped 4; count of bases not matched to a gene: 7. This CDR3 contains 16 residues. The CDR3 DNA follows: TGTGCCAGCAGTTTAGAGGCGGGGGGGGTGGCAGATACGCAGTATTTT. This encodes CASSLEAGGVADTQYF. Full variable domain (rest looked up from reference TRBV28 and TRBJ2-3): DVKVTQSSRYLVKRTGEKVFLECVQDMDHENMFWYRQDPGLGLRLIYFSYDVKMKEKGDIPEGYSVSREKKERFSLILESASTNQTSMYLCASSLEAGGVADTQYFGPGTRLTVL.

The J gene is TRBJ2-1, the V gene TRBV4-1, with D perhaps TRBD2 (6 bases). The V gene lost 1 base and the J gene lost 6 bases, with 13 bases spanning the gap. This CDR3 spans 15 amino acids. Germline V gene sequence: CDR1 MGHRA, CDR2 YSYEKL. CDR3 in amino acids: CASSQVPSAVNEQFF. CDR3 bases: TGCGCCAGCAGCCAAGTTCCTAGCGCAGTCAATGAGCAGTTCTTC.

This clone was picked up one time. J is TRBJ2-7 and V is TRBV30; weak D call: TRBD1 (6 bases). CDR1 GTSNPN and CDR2 SVGIG come from the germline V gene (reference sequence). The CDR3 runs 13 residues. V was trimmed by 0 bases and J by 3 bases, leaving 9 bases between them. The CDR3 region has the DNA TGTGCCTGGAGTGTCGGACAGTTCTACGAGCAGTACTTC. This encodes CAWSVGQFYEQYF.

This clone has a count of ten or more. This chain connects TRBV4-2 to TRBJ2-7; 12 positions agree with TRBD2. Germline CDR1 reads LGHNA; CDR2 reads YNFKEQ. Trimming took 0 bases from V and 4 from J; bases not matched to a gene: 10. This CDR3 has 18 amino acids. In DNA, the CDR3 is TGTGCCAGCAGCCAAGATCCCGCTAGCGGGGGGGCTCGTTACGAGCAGTACTTC. Translating gives CASSQDPASGGARYEQYF.

V and J are TRBV5-5 and TRBJ1-2, with 10 bases fitting TRBD1. J lost 6 bases, V lost 3 bases, and 8 bases had no gene match. CDR1 is SGHKS, CDR2 YYEKEE, per germline (reference sequence). CDR3 length: 15 residues. CDR3 protein: CASSSPGTGVDGYTF. In nucleotides, the CDR3 is TGTGCCAGCAGCTCACCCGGGACAGGGGTAGATGGCTACACCTTC.

This clone came up a few times. CDR3 loop: CASSQGRGEETQYF. The CDR3 nucleotides read TGCGCCAGCAGCCAAGGGCGGGGTGAAGAGACCCAGTACTTC. The chain recombines TRBV4-1 with TRBJ2-5; D may be TRBD2 (6 bases). The CDR3 contains 14 residues. Germline V gene data show CDR1 as MGHRA and CDR2 as YSYEKL. The ends were cut back, 1 base at V and 3 bases at J, with 9 bases in the middle.

The chain carries TRBV18 and TRBJ1-1, with D uncertain. Deletions cut 4 bases from V and 0 bases from J, with 15 bases between. The CDR3 contains 16 residues. The germline CDR1 and CDR2 sequences are KGHSH and LQKENI. CDR3 in amino acids: CASSLSWAALNTEAFF. The CDR3 bases are TGTGCCAGCTCACTTAGCTGGGCGGCCCTGAACACTGAAGCTTTCTTT.

This chain uses TRBV7-9 with TRBJ2-7; TRBD2 aligns across 14 bases. The V and J ends lost 7 bases and 6 bases, in that order; junction bases with no gene match: 2. Germline V lookup: CDR1 SEHNR, CDR2 FQNEAQ (reference sequence). CDR3 length: 13 amino acids. The CDR3 sequence is CASNGLAGGEQYF. CDR3 DNA: TGTGCCAGCAACGGACTAGCGGGAGGCGAGCAGTACTTC.

The rearrangement joins TRBV19 to TRBJ2-5, with D hard to call. V lost 2 bases and J 0 bases, leaving 10 bases between the germline ends. Germline V CDR1 and CDR2: LNHDA, SQIVND (reference sequence). The CDR3 is 15 residues long. The CDR3 DNA is TGTGCCAGTAGTATAACCTTAAGTTACCAAGAGACCCAGTACTTC. It codes for CASSITLSYQETQYF.

The chain recombines TRBV5-1 with TRBJ2-3; TRBD2 matches 13 bases. Germline V lookup: CDR1 SGHRS, CDR2 YFSETQ. CDR3 length: 17 amino acids. V lost 4 bases to trimming and J lost 3 bases; unmatched junction nucleotides: 8. The CDR3 coding sequence is TGCGCCAGCAGCACAACTCGACTAGCGGGGGGAACAGATACGCAGTATTTT. Its translation: CASSTTRLAGGTDTQYF.

V usage is TRBV7-9 and J usage is TRBJ1-6; D is unclear. The CDR3 has 12 residues. Per the germline V gene, CDR1 is SEHNR and CDR2 is FQNEAQ (reference sequence). Trimming left V 6 bases short and J 9 bases short, with 9 bases between. CDR3: CASSYERSPLHF. As DNA, the CDR3 is TGTGCCAGCAGTTACGAACGTTCACCCCTCCACTTT.

The chain employs TRBV5-1 and TRBJ1-4; D perhaps matches TRBD1 (5 bases). The CDR3 contains 14 residues. Trimming cost V 4 bases and J 8 bases, with 15 bases left between them. Germline loops: CDR1 SGHRS, CDR2 YFSETQ. CDR3 protein: CASSPEAAGEKLFF. The CDR3 DNA follows: TGCGCCAGCAGCCCCGAGGCGGCAGGGGAAAAACTGTTTTTT.

The chain joins TRBV11-2 to TRBJ1-4; a possible D gene is TRBD1 (6 bases). V shed 4 bases and J shed 8 bases, with 26 bases lying between them. The CDR3 totals 18 residues. In germline, CDR1 is SGHAT, CDR2 FQNNGV. As DNA, the CDR3 is TGTGCCAGCAGCTCCGGGACACACCTATGGGGGGTACAGGAAAAACTGTTTTTT. As protein: CASSSGTHLWGVQEKLFF.

The chain couples TRBV6-1 to TRBJ2-3; D is undetermined. This CDR3 has 16 amino acids. The germline CDR1 and CDR2 sequences are MNHNS and SASEGT. Trimming removed 2 bases from V and 7 bases from J, with 19 bases in between. The CDR3 loop reads CASSEWVGLQQYTQYF. The CDR3 DNA is TGTGCCAGCAGTGAATGGGTGGGCTTACAACAATATACGCAGTATTTT.

The gene calls are TRBV19 and TRBJ1-1; D gene ambiguous. This CDR3 is built from 13 residues. The V and J ends lost 3 bases and 7 bases respectively, with 12 bases between them. Germline CDR1 reads LNHDA; CDR2 reads SQIVND (reference sequence). CDR3 coding DNA: TGTGCCAGTAGTATCGGCCACGGAGGTGAAGCTTTCTTT. This sequence encodes CASSIGHGGEAFF.

This chain uses TRBV11-3 with TRBJ2-3, with 7 bases that match TRBD2. Unmatched junction bases numbered 7, after V lost 6 bases and J lost 4 bases. There are 14 residues in the CDR3. From germline, CDR1 is SGHNT and CDR2 YENEEA. CDR3 residues: CASRAERGADTQYF. CDR3 nucleotides: TGTGCCAGCAGGGCGGAGCGGGGAGCAGATACGCAGTATTTT.

The chain uses TRBV9 and TRBJ2-1; 8 bases line up with TRBD2. This CDR3 comprises 19 residues. The germline gives CDR1 SGDLS, CDR2 YYNGEE. V dropped 4 bases and J dropped 0; count of bases not matched to a gene: 15. This chain's CDR3 is CASSPGGGSAGSSYNEQFF. DNA for the CDR3: TGTGCCAGCAGCCCCGGCGGGGGGTCGGCGGGGAGCTCCTACAATGAGCAGTTCTTC.